Below are 17 T cell receptor beta chains sequenced from a single sample in a study of metastatic and nonmetastatic thyroid tumors. Thyroid surgery took place with no prior treatment in any patient. TCRdb re-clonotyped the PCR reads through MiXCR. This sample yields around 45,000 clones, of which 3% to 3.5% are seen a single time; 9.5% to 10% belongs to the top ten. Sequencing input: blood. These TCRs come from a female donor with papillary thyroid cancer or a benign thyroid nodule (not recorded which). Some clones in this sample may be carry-over from other donors' samples.

In this sample, this clone turned up many times. The gene calls are TRBV4-1 and TRBJ2-7; 15 bases are shared with TRBD2. Germline-derived CDR1 and CDR2 are MGHRA and YSYEKL. V lost 4 bases to trimming and J lost 1 base; unmatched junction nucleotides: 2. The CDR3 runs 16 residues. The CDR3 protein is CASSRGLAGGSYEQYF. The CDR3 region has the DNA TGCGCCAGCAGCCGAGGACTAGCGGGAGGGTCCTACGAGCAGTACTTC.

Only a few counts were recorded for this clone. The rearrangement uses TRBV27 and TRBJ2-7, with D possibly matching TRBD1 (5 bases). The CDR3 is 15 residues long. Germline CDR1 reads MNHEY; CDR2 reads SMNVEV (reference sequence). V lost 3 bases and J 7 bases, leaving 19 bases between the germline ends. The CDR3 bases are TGTGCCAGCAGTTTTGGGGCGGAACAGCCCCTAGAGCAGTACTTC. It specifies CASSFGAEQPLEQYF.

The sample holds a few counts of this clone. The chain recombines TRBV20-1 with TRBJ2-5; D gene uncertain. Germline CDR1 reads DFQATT; CDR2 reads SNEGSKA (reference sequence). The V gene lost 0 bases and the J gene lost 1 base, with 6 bases spanning the gap. The CDR3 is 13 residues long. The CDR3: CSARDIRQETQYF. The CDR3 coding sequence is TGCAGTGCTAGAGATATACGCCAAGAGACCCAGTACTTC.

The chain carries TRBV12-3 or TRBV12-4 and TRBJ2-7; the match to TRBD1 covers 7 bases. With 4 bases clipped from V and 2 bases from J, the junction kept 11 bases outside the gene matches. The CDR3 is made up of 16 amino acids. The CDR3 here is CASSSSPGQLAYEQYF. As DNA, the CDR3 is TGTGCCAGCAGTTCCTCCCCGGGACAGCTCGCCTACGAGCAGTACTTC.

This clone was counted a few times. This rearrangement joins TRBV28 to TRBJ2-7; no firm D call. The length of the CDR3 is 14 residues. CDR1 is MDHEN, CDR2 SYDVKM, per germline. V was clipped by 6 bases and J by 3 bases, with 15 bases between them. CDR3 residues: CASSTSGGVYEQYF. The CDR3, as DNA: TGTGCCAGCAGCACCTCCGGCGGAGTCTACGAGCAGTACTTC.

Note on this clone: One end of the junction fails to match germline, which may point to a read error. The chain uses TRBV6-6 and TRBJ2-3, with D tentatively TRBD2 (5 bases). Germline loops: CDR1 MNHNY, CDR2 SVGAGI (reference sequence). The CDR3 length is 13 residues. The DNA of the CDR3 is TGTGCCAGCAGTTACTCGGGAGAAGATGCGCAGTATTTT. Translated: CASSYSGEDAQYF.

There are many counts of this clone. The chain carries TRBV19 and TRBJ1-5; the D gene is possibly TRBD1 (6 bases). CDR1 and CDR2 from the germline V gene are LNHDA and SQIVND (reference sequence). The CDR3 spans 13 residues. V was shortened by 10 bases and J by 10 bases, with 20 bases between the two germline ends. This CDR3 is CATRRTDVGPQHF. The CDR3, as DNA: TGTGCCACCCGAAGGACAGATGTCGGACCCCAGCATTTT. Together with reference TRBV19 and TRBJ1-5, the CDR3 gives the full variable domain: DGGITQSPKYLFRKEGQNVTLSCEQNLNHDAMYWYRQDPGQGLRLIYYSQIVNDFQKGDIAEGYSVSREKKESFPLTVTSAQKNPTAFYLCATRRTDVGPQHFGDGTRLSIL.

This chain links TRBV7-6 with TRBJ2-1; perhaps TRBD2 as D (5 bases). Trimming left V 1 base short and J 4 bases short, with 17 bases between. The CDR3 covers 17 residues. The germline CDR1 and CDR2 sequences are SGHVS and FNYEAQ. The chain's CDR3 is CASSLEAMADSYNEQFF. CDR3 bases: TGTGCCAGCAGCTTAGAGGCAATGGCGGACTCTTACAATGAGCAGTTCTTC. Based on the CDR3 plus reference TRBV7-6 and TRBJ2-1, the full variable domain is GAGVSQSPRYKVTKRGQDVALRCDPISGHVSLYWYRQALGQGPEFLTYFNYEAQQDKSGLPNDRFSAERPEGSISTLTIQRTEQRDSAMYRCASSLEAMADSYNEQFFGPGTRLTVL.

This clone was seen repeatedly, ten times or more. The chain carries TRBV5-1 and TRBJ1-2, with D maybe TRBD1 (5 bases). Trimming removed 0 bases from V and 8 bases from J, with 17 bases in between. The CDR3 contains 15 residues. The germline V gene has CDR1 SGHRS and CDR2 YFSETQ. CDR3 sequence (DNA): TGCGCCAGCAGCTTGGAATGGGGGGGAAAAGGGGGCTACACCTTC. Translated: CASSLEWGGKGGYTF.

This clone was detected only a few times. The J gene is TRBJ1-2, the V gene TRBV6-1, with a weak D call TRBD1 (5 bases). The germline CDR1 and CDR2 sequences are MNHNS and SASEGT. The CDR3 runs to 15 residues. The V end lost 7 bases, the J end lost 0 bases, and 15 bases lay between the germline ends. The CDR3 DNA follows: TGTGCCAGCATCCAGGGAGGGACTTCTAACTATGGCTACACCTTC. Translation gives CASIQGGTSNYGYTF.

This clone has a handful of counts. The chain employs TRBV20-1 and TRBJ2-5, with D maybe TRBD2 (6 bases). Trimming shortened V by 5 bases and J by 5 bases, and 18 bases separated the two germline ends. The CDR3 is 14 residues long. Per germline, CDR1 DFQATT and CDR2 SNEGSKA (reference sequence). CDR3 protein: CSAPGTSNRETQYF. The CDR3 DNA sequence: TGCAGTGCTCCGGGGACTTCCAACCGGGAGACCCAGTACTTC.

In its sample, this clone was seen many times. The chain joins TRBV5-5 to TRBJ1-1; no reliable D call. The CDR3 spans 15 residues. Germline values: CDR1 SGHKS, CDR2 YYEKEE (reference sequence). Trimming cost V 0 bases and J 1 base, with 10 bases left between them. As DNA, the CDR3 is TGTGCCAGCAGCTTGGACCCGTGGGAGAACACTGAAGCTTTCTTT. It encodes CASSLDPWENTEAFF.

Many counts were recorded for this clone. This chain connects TRBV4-2 to TRBJ1-2, with D unresolved. Germline lookup yields CDR1 LGHNA and CDR2 YNFKEQ. CDR3 length: 13 amino acids. The V end lost 0 bases, the J end lost 8 bases, and 10 bases lay between the germline ends. CDR3 in amino acids: CASSQDQIEGYTF. The CDR3 DNA reads TGTGCCAGCAGCCAAGACCAAATTGAGGGCTACACCTTC.

As to this clone: At one end, the junction sequence differs from germline, possibly due to a read error. The J gene is TRBJ2-1, the V gene TRBV6-1; D is unresolved. CDR1 MNHNS and CDR2 SASEGT come from the germline V gene. CDR3 length: 14 amino acids. The CDR3 coding sequence is TGTGCCAGCACCCCTCCCGGTGTATACAGTGAGCAGTTCTTC. This codes for CASTPPGVYSEQFF.

This clone was observed many times. The rearrangement uses TRBV28 and TRBJ2-3; D is tentatively TRBD1 or TRBD2 (7 bases each). Trimming removed 10 bases from V and 5 bases from J, with 19 bases in between. This CDR3 contains 14 residues. The V gene's germline CDR1 is MDHEN and CDR2 SYDVKM. CDR3 sequence: CATSPGGARDTQYF. In nucleotides, the CDR3 is TGTGCCACCTCACCAGGGGGGGCGAGAGATACGCAGTATTTT.

In this sample, this clone turned up a few times. The chain is built from TRBV12-3 or TRBV12-4 and TRBJ1-1, with D perhaps TRBD1 (5 bases). Trimming cost V 3 bases and J 4 bases, with 15 bases left between them. CDR3 length equals 15 residues. This CDR3 reads CASSFGSGGSTEAFF. CDR3 bases: TGTGCCAGCAGTTTTGGATCGGGGGGATCCACTGAAGCTTTCTTT.

The chain recombines TRBV2 with TRBJ2-2, with 10 bases fitting TRBD2. This CDR3 is built from 15 residues. The V and J ends lost 6 bases and 3 bases, in that order; junction bases with no gene match: 4. The germline gives CDR1 SNHLY, CDR2 FYNNEI. The CDR3 sequence: CASRAGTSDTGELFF. CDR3 nucleotide sequence: TGTGCCAGCAGGGCAGGGACTAGCGACACCGGGGAGCTGTTTTTT.